This T cell receptor beta chain comes out of a study of blood T cell repertoires in COVID-19. J gave up 0 bases and V 0 bases, and 9 bases lay outside the gene matches. CDR3 length: 18 residues. In germline, CDR1 is SGDLS, CDR2 YYNGEE. Per the original data handling: Estimation of nucleated cell counts was performed using reference gene primer amplification. TCRdb's table, derived via immunoSEQ multiplex PCR, lists solely in-frame clones and lacks some. V and J calls and clone size are copied from that table; D and trimming were computed from the DNA. The sample contains 150,000 to 200,000 clones, approximately 86% of which appear only once.

The clonotype comes from a woman older than 75 in a cohort sampled during active or convalescent COVID-19. Sequenced: peripheral blood. The chain recombines TRBV9 with TRBJ2-3, with 8 bases identical to TRBD2. CDR3 DNA sequence: TGTGCCAGCAGCGTAGCTGTTTCCACTAGCGGTAGCACAGATACGCAGTATTTT. Amino acids: CASSVAVSTSGSTDTQYF. The complete variable domain, with remaining parts taken from reference TRBV9 and TRBJ2-3, reads DSGVTQTPKHLITATGQRVTLRCSPRSGDLSVYWYQQSLDQGLQFLIQYYNGEERAKGNILERFSAQQFPDLHSELNLSSLELGDSALYFCASSVAVSTSGSTDTQYFGPGTRLTVL.